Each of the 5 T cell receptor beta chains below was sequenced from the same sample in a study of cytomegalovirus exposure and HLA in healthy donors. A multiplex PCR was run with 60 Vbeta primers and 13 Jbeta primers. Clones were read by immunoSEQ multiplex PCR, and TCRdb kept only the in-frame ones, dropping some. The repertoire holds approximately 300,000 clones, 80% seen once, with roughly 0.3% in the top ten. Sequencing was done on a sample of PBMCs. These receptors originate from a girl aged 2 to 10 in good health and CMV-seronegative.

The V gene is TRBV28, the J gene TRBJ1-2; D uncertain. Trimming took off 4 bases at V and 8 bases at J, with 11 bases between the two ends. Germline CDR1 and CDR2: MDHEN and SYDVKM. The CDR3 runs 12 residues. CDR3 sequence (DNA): TGTGCCAGCAGTTGGGAGGTTGCCGGCTACACCTTC. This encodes CASSWEVAGYTF.

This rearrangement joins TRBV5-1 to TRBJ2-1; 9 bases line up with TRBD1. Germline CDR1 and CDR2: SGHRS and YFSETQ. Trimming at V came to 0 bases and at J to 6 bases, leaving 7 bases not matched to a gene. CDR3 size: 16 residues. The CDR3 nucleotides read TGCGCCAGCAGCTTGGGGGGACAGGGTCGGATCAATGAGCAGTTCTTC. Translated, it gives CASSLGGQGRINEQFF. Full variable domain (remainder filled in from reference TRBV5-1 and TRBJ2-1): KAGVTQTPRYLIKTRGQQVTLSCSPISGHRSVSWYQQTPGQGLQFLFEYFSETQRNKGNFPGRFSGRQFSNSRSEMNVSTLELGDSALYLCASSLGGQGRINEQFFGPGTRLTVL.

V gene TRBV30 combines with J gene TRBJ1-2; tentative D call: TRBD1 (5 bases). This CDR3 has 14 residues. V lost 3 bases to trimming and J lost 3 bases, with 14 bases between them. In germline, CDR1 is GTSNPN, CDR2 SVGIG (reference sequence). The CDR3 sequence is CAWRGLRQYYGYTF. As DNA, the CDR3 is TGTGCCTGGAGGGGGCTCCGACAGTACTATGGCTACACCTTC.

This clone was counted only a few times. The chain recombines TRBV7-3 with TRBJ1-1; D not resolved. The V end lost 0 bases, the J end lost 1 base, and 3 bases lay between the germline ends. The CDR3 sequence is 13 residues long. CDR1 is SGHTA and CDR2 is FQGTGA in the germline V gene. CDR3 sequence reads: CASSLTQNTEAFF. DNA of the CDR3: TGTGCCAGCAGCTTAACACAGAACACTGAAGCTTTCTTT.

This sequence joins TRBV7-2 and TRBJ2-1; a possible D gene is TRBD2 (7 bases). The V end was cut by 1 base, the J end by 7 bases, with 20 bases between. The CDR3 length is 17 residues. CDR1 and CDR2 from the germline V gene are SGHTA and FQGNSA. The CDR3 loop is CASSLESLRGPVNEQFF. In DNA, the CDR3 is TGTGCCAGCAGCTTAGAATCCCTGCGGGGGCCGGTGAATGAGCAGTTCTTC.